The TCR beta chain under discussion was sequenced for a study of vaccination effects on CD4 cells after COVID-19 (dated by TCRdb to 2022 to 2024). Background for the entire study: Each participant received two doses of an mRNA SARS-CoV-2 vaccine, either BNT162b2 or mRNA-1273. In both COVID-19 convalescent patients and infection-naive vaccine recipients, the study compared SARS-CoV-2 spike-specific CD4+ TCR repertoires from before mRNA vaccination with those from after it. The full study included some 10 COVID-19 convalescent patients and a handful of SARS-CoV-2-naive healthy vaccine recipients. In the study, cultures from other donors were sequenced using the Oncomine TCR Beta short-read assay on an Illumina iSeq 100. Broader findings and caveats from the paper: Limitations of the study were the small number of convalescent patients and the absence of early post-infection timepoints. Among healthy vaccine recipients, nearly all vaccine-induced clones were SARS-CoV-2 mono-reactive, and just 1 of 255 was cross-reactive with common cold coronaviruses. Clones induced by infection and clones induced by vaccination both contracted markedly at late timepoints after vaccination, which fits with T cell responses waning over time.

To identify antigen-specific CD4+ T cell clonotypes by their expansion, the ViraFEST assay first stimulated PBMC with viral peptide pools and then applied TCR sequencing. After less than eleven days of culture, CD4+ T cells were isolated with the EasySep CD4+ T cell isolation kit. None of the healthy vaccine recipients had a prior SARS-CoV-2 infection, which was confirmed by nucleocapsid antibody tests that came back negative both before and after vaccination. Each well held more than 1.5 million PBMC cultured in IMDM containing roughly 5% human AB serum, roughly 9.6 IU/ml IL-2 and gentamicin, along with roughly 10 ug/ml peptides. On days 3 and 7, half of the culture medium was replaced with fresh IL-2-containing medium. Unless noted otherwise, every peptide stimulation condition was cultured in triplicate wells. PBMC were separated from whole blood using Ficoll-Paque Plus gradient centrifugation and were then either cryopreserved at -140C or used fresh. The overlapping peptide pools covered the spike proteins of SARS-CoV-2 as well as those of the common cold coronaviruses HCoV-NL63, HCoV-OC43 and HCoV-229E. The QIAamp micro DNA kit was used to extract genomic DNA from the cultured CD4+ T cells.

Libraries were prepared through the immunoSEQ multiplex PCR assay. DNA from the cultured and isolated CD4+ T cells underwent TCR beta CDR3 sequencing. The paper's data handling went like this. The analysis removed non-productive TCR sequences, trimmed reads to the CDR3 region, and retained only CDR3s that were 7 or more amino acids long. The MANAFEST web app was used to identify antigen-specific clonotypes by comparing expansion in peptide wells with expansion in reference cultures. To be called positive, a clone needed expansion at FDR<0.05 compared with the reference and with all other wells, an odds ratio greater than 5, and a frequency greater than 0.1% in two replicate wells. Clonotypes significantly expanded in SARS-CoV-2 spike wells and in at least one common cold coronavirus spike condition were defined as cross-reactive. CDR3 similarity was assessed by Levenshtein distance using the stringdist R package, and unrooted trees were constructed with ape in R 3.6.1. Entries here come from immuneACCESS through TCRdb and include only in-frame sequences with V and J called. Some clones fail to appear in such tables; in the studies checked, an unresolved V gene covers under half of the shortfall, and the cause of the remainder is unknown. V, J and clone size derive from that table, while D and trimming were established from the DNA sequence. The sample includes 68,000 or so clones, with 80% observed a single time. The top ten clones comprise 9% to 15% of the sample.

Regarding this clone: What antigen it recognizes has not been identified. Per-base quality was not reported, and no clone a single base away is much larger than it.

Between the V and J ends, shortened by 1 base and 9 bases respectively, the junction contains 13 bases. CDR3 length: 14 amino acids, cysteine to phenylalanine. The retained sequence is limited to the CDR3, 42 bases, with the frame set at the first base. The germline V gene (reference sequence) sets CDR1 to LGHDT and CDR2 to YNNKEL. The TCR comes from a human donor who received a COVID-19 vaccine. The chain is assembled from TRBV3-1 (or the pseudogene TRBV3-2) and TRBJ2-1; the D gene is perhaps TRBD2, on 6 matching bases. The sample in question was CD4+ T cells from PBMCs cultured with SARS-CoV-2 spike peptides, obtained before COVID-19 vaccination. Taken with the paper, the label for cell subset or site translates to: SARS-CoV-2 spike overlapping peptide pool stimulation. CDR3 protein: CASSQGAGSGEQFF. The DNA sequence is TGTGCCAGCAGCCAAGGGGCGGGGTCCGGTGAGCAGTTCTTC.